The clone carrying this T cell receptor beta chain was observed a handful of times. This sample was included in a study of blood T cell repertoires in COVID-19. The data were produced by immunoSEQ multiplex PCR, yet TCRdb's version contains in-frame clones alone and is incomplete. The sample holds some 140,000 clones, around 84% seen once. CDR1 ENHRY and CDR2 SYGVKD come from the germline V gene. CDR3 length: 14 amino acids. Trimming cost V 3 bases and J 4 bases, with 12 bases left between them. The V and J genes are TRBV10-3 and TRBJ1-1, with D perhaps TRBD1 (5 bases). The sequence came from a man at least 80 years old with acute or convalescent COVID-19. Input material: peripheral blood. CDR3 protein: CAISDGGWTTEAFF. The CDR3 DNA is TGTGCCATCAGTGACGGGGGGTGGACCACTGAAGCTTTCTTT.